This T cell receptor beta chain was recovered during a study of T cell repertoires in cytomegalovirus infection. Background on the study: Peptides in the study included HLA-C-restricted and HLA-B-restricted CMV epitopes. Carrying CMV and the relevant HLA type showed in public TCR beta signatures.

In regard to this clonotype: Its antigen remains unidentified.

CDR3 length: 15 amino acids. The germline gives CDR1 SGDLS, CDR2 YYNGEE. With 2 bases clipped from V and 3 bases from J, the junction kept 3 bases outside the gene matches. TCRdb re-called the reads with MiXCR, one entry per CDR3 protein. The table records around 360,000 distinct CDR3 sequences, about 32% of them present only once. Findings of the study overall: What dominated the ex vivo response were HLA-C-restricted CMV-specific TCR beta clonotypes.

The specimen comprised cultured PBMCs, sampled from culture after CMV antigen stimulation. The clonotype was recovered from a human donor in good health (CMV status not recorded). Some clones in this sample may be carry-over from other donors' samples. The chain recombines TRBV9 with TRBJ2-2; 8 nucleotides align to TRBD1. The CDR3 bases are TGTGCCAGCAGCGTTCAGGGGGCTTACACCGGGGAGCTGTTTTTT. It yields the protein CASSVQGAYTGELFF.